The rows below give T cell receptor beta chains drawn from one sample of a study of beta chain features in type 1 diabetes. Measured with immunoSEQ multiplex PCR; TCRdb has only the in-frame clones, and not every one. The sample shows 130,000 or so clones, less than 10% of them seen only once. What was sequenced was central memory CD4+ T cells from blood. Receptors originate from a woman aged 40 to 50 in good health. Both conserved end residues are trimmed from each CDR3. A D gene is named only where the DNA matches it firmly. Only some rows state a clone size, as once, few, many or a class for expanded clones.

clone_size d_call cdr3_length j_call v_call cdr3_aa
- - 13 TRBJ1-2 TRBV5-1 ASSRGEGVGSGYT
- TRBD2 13 TRBJ2-2 TRBV6-1 ASSLSGAGTGELF
- - 10 TRBJ2-7 TRBV10-3 AISPQGYEQY
- - 9 TRBJ2-7 TRBV6-5 ASSSVYEQY
- - 13 TRBJ1-1 TRBV7-9 ASSRVGARNTEAF
few TRBD1 12 TRBJ1-1 TRBV4-1 ASSPRQGWTEAF
many - 16 TRBJ1-1 TRBV7-8 ASSIKRDPIRRDTEAF
- TRBD2 13 TRBJ2-5 TRBV6-6 ASSRSGGSQETQY
few TRBD1 13 TRBJ1-2 TRBV5-4 ASSLGTVVGYGYT
few - 15 TRBJ1-5 TRBV7-2 ASSPRGKGSSNQPQH
few - 12 TRBJ2-3 TRBV7-2 ASSPSGKKDTQY
- - 13 TRBJ2-5 TRBV7-2 ASSLGLLRGETQY
- - 13 TRBJ2-5 TRBV7-2 ASSLAPTSQETQY
- - 13 TRBJ2-7 TRBV11-2 ASSLDSQGTDEQY
- TRBD2 11 TRBJ2-7 TRBV5-1 ASRGAGTYEQY
few TRBD1 13 TRBJ2-1 TRBV19 ASTKGQGTFNEQF
few - 9 TRBJ2-3 TRBV20-1 TAERGDTQY
few - 14 TRBJ2-7 TRBV19 ASSPDSSPAGDEQY
few TRBD2 16 TRBJ2-7 TRBV5-1 ASSLPRGSGRGSYEQY
- - 13 TRBJ1-1 TRBV4-2 ASSQVQSGRSEAF
- TRBD1 14 TRBJ1-5 TRBV19 ASSRTTGGEGQPQH
- TRBD1 12 TRBJ2-2 TRBV6-5 ASSPRTGNGELF
few - 14 TRBJ2-2 TRBV4-3 ASSQGAGTYTGELF
few - 13 TRBJ2-3 TRBV18 ASSPDIISTDTQY
few - 12 TRBJ2-1 TRBV7-9 ASTSRQRDNEQF
few TRBD2 13 TRBJ2-5 TRBV7-9 ASSPSGNYQETQY